Below are 22 T cell receptor beta chains sequenced from a single sample in a study of T cells in Graves' hyperthyroidism and ophthalmopathy. RNA transcripts provided the source from which TCR beta CDR3 regions were amplified. First-round RT-PCR of the TCR CDR3 relied on the HTBI primer set. TCRdb reanalysed the multiplex PCR reads using MiXCR and keeps one entry per CDR3 protein. The data contain about 400,000 distinct CDR3 sequences, roughly 15% of them seen just once; the ten biggest clones take up around 20%. The sequenced material came from blood. The receptors come from a woman aged 55-69 years with Graves' ophthalmopathy.

This clonotype was counted between two and nine times. V and J are TRBV19 and TRBJ2-7; D call uncertain. V lost 5 bases, J lost 2 bases, and 13 bases lay in between. The CDR3 runs 14 residues. Germline lookup yields CDR1 LNHDA and CDR2 SQIVND (reference sequence). The CDR3 sequence: CASSSYLRTYEQYF. The CDR3 region has the DNA TGTGCCAGTAGTTCTTACCTGAGGACCTACGAGCAGTACTTC.

This clonotype was seen ten or more times. The chain has TRBV28 and TRBJ1-5; D ambiguous. CDR1 is MDHEN and CDR2 is SYDVKM in the germline V gene. This CDR3 comprises 16 residues. Trimming removed 7 bases at V and 4 bases at J, with 20 bases between. CDR3 sequence (DNA): TGTGCCAGCACCCTCAACGGGGAGGGCCCGAATCAGCCCCAGCATTTT. It codes for CASTLNGEGPNQPQHF.

This clonotype has more than one count but fewer than ten. This chain connects TRBV12-3 or TRBV12-4 to TRBJ2-2; D is unresolved. The CDR3 has 12 amino acids. Trimming took off 4 bases at V and 6 bases at J, with 6 bases between the two ends. DNA of the CDR3: TGTGCCAGCAGTTATAGCCCCGGGGAGCTGTTTTTT. It encodes CASSYSPGELFF.

This clonotype was seen at least ten times. DNA of the CDR3: TGCGCCAGCAGCTTGGAAGGGCAGGGCTACGAGCAGTACTTC. Protein sequence: CASSLEGQGYEQYF. The gene calls are TRBV5-1 and TRBJ2-7; maybe TRBD1 (5 bases). From germline, CDR1 is SGHRS and CDR2 YFSETQ. The CDR3 length is 14 residues. Trimming left V 0 bases short and J 3 bases short, with 10 bases between.

Many counts were recorded for this clonotype. The chain employs TRBV28 and TRBJ1-4; 8 bases align to TRBD1. The CDR3 has 14 residues. The germline CDR1 and CDR2 sequences are MDHEN and SYDVKM. Trimming at V came to 5 bases and at J to 8 bases, leaving 7 bases not matched to a gene. In DNA form, the CDR3 reads TGTGCCAGCAGTCCCCAGGGGGCCTTCGAAAAACTGTTTTTT. Its protein is CASSPQGAFEKLFF.

This clonotype has at least ten counts. V gene TRBV2 combines with J gene TRBJ2-7; D unclear. Trimming left V 5 bases short and J 2 bases short, with 4 bases between. The CDR3 runs to 11 residues. In germline, CDR1 is SNHLY, CDR2 FYNNEI. This chain's CDR3 is CASSLAYEQYF. CDR3 nucleotide sequence: TGTGCCAGCAGTCTTGCCTACGAGCAGTACTTC.

This clonotype was recorded at least ten times. The chain is built from TRBV28 and TRBJ2-7; TRBD2 aligns across 13 bases. This CDR3 region has 15 residues. Germline-derived CDR1 and CDR2 are MDHEN and SYDVKM. The J segment lost 3 bases and the V segment lost 6 bases, leaving 5 bases of the junction unmatched. CDR3 in amino acids: CASRKTSGRNYEQYF. The CDR3 DNA reads TGTGCCAGCAGGAAGACTAGCGGGAGGAACTACGAGCAGTACTTC.

Concerning this clonotype itself: This sequence may be a read error, since a much larger clone differs from it by one base. V usage is TRBV12-3 or TRBV12-4 and J usage is TRBJ2-5, with D perhaps matching TRBD2 (5 bases). V was cut by 10 bases and J by 5 bases, with 17 bases left in between. This CDR3 contains 13 residues. The CDR3 region has the DNA TGTGCCAACAACTCCGTGACGGGGGAGACCCAGTACTTC. It specifies CANNSVTGETQYF.

This clonotype has ten or more counts. This chain links TRBV30 with TRBJ1-1, with D unresolved. The V end was cut by 1 base, the J end by 1 base, with 13 bases between. This CDR3 region has 15 residues. In germline, CDR1 is GTSNPN, CDR2 SVGIG (reference sequence). This CDR3 reads CAWSAPDGSNTEAFF. The CDR3 DNA reads TGTGCCTGGAGTGCCCCGGACGGATCGAACACTGAAGCTTTCTTT.

This clonotype was counted ten times or more. The J gene is TRBJ2-5, the V gene TRBV7-9; D may be TRBD1 or TRBD2 (5 bases each). Germline CDR1 SEHNR, CDR2 FQNEAQ (reference sequence). The V and J ends lost 5 bases and 1 base respectively, with 14 bases between them. The CDR3 has 15 amino acids. The CDR3 bases are TGTGCCAGCAGCACCCTGGGGGAGATCCAAGAGACCCAGTACTTC. It translates to CASSTLGEIQETQYF.

This clonotype was found a few times. V and J are TRBV7-9 and TRBJ1-2; D is unclear. Trimming shortened V by 1 base and J by 7 bases, and 10 bases separated the two germline ends. Germline V gene data show CDR1 as SEHNR and CDR2 as FQNEAQ (reference sequence). This CDR3 has 13 amino acids. The CDR3 nucleotides read TGTGCCAGCAGCTTAGTCCGTTTCCGTGGCTACACCTTC. Protein product: CASSLVRFRGYTF.

This clonotype came up a few times. V usage is TRBV30 and J usage is TRBJ2-7; 8 bases align to TRBD2. Germline CDR1 is GTSNPN and CDR2 is SVGIG (reference sequence). Germline trimming cut 2 bases from V and 4 bases from J; bases unmatched to any gene: 4. The CDR3 runs to 13 residues. CDR3 protein: CAWSRGGRYEQYF. The DNA of the CDR3 is TGTGCCTGGAGTAGGGGCGGGAGGTACGAGCAGTACTTC.

This clonotype occurred many times. This chain uses TRBV2 with TRBJ2-7; TRBD1 aligns across 9 bases. This CDR3 comprises 15 residues. Per the germline V gene, CDR1 is SNHLY and CDR2 is FYNNEI. Trimming took 7 bases from V and 5 from J; bases not matched to a gene: 12. CDR3: CASTLGGTGRDEQYF. The CDR3 DNA reads TGTGCCAGCACCCTCGGGGGGACAGGGCGGGACGAGCAGTACTTC.

This clonotype was recorded a few times. The V gene is TRBV27, the J gene TRBJ2-2; TRBD2 aligns across 7 bases. The CDR3 has 14 amino acids. Trimming took 7 bases from V and 5 from J; bases not matched to a gene: 7. CDR1 and CDR2 from the germline V gene are MNHEY and SMNVEV (reference sequence). In DNA form, the CDR3 reads TGTGCCAGCAAAGGCGGGAGCGGAACCGGGGAGCTGTTTTTT. Translating gives CASKGGSGTGELFF.

This clonotype was observed at least ten times. The V and J genes are TRBV11-2 and TRBJ2-1; 11 bases fit TRBD2. This CDR3 has 17 amino acids. In germline, CDR1 is SGHAT, CDR2 FQNNGV. V lost 1 base, J lost 4 bases, and 6 bases stayed unmatched. CDR3: CASSLVLSGRVYNEQFF. DNA for the CDR3: TGTGCCAGCAGCTTAGTGCTTAGCGGGAGGGTTTACAATGAGCAGTTCTTC.

This clonotype appeared many times. The chain is built from TRBV19 and TRBJ1-1; 9 nucleotides line up with TRBD1. Looked up from germline, CDR1 is LNHDA and CDR2 is SQIVND (reference sequence). Trimming cost V 2 bases and J 5 bases; bases outside gene matches: 6. The CDR3 contains 15 residues. The CDR3 DNA is TGTGCCAGTAGTATAACGGGACAGGGTGCGACTGAAGCTTTCTTT. It specifies CASSITGQGATEAFF.

This clonotype showed up just a few times. J is TRBJ2-4 and V is TRBV6-1; D is possibly TRBD1 or TRBD2 (5 bases each). Trimming pared 6 bases from V and 1 base from J, leaving 10 bases between. Per germline, CDR1 MNHNS and CDR2 SASEGT. The CDR3 is 14 residues long. The CDR3 region has the DNA TGTGCCAGCAGGAGGGACCCGGCCAAAAACATTCAGTACTTC. This encodes CASRRDPAKNIQYF.

This clonotype was recorded at least ten times. This rearrangement joins TRBV28 to TRBJ2-1, with 11 positions matching TRBD1. After removal of 2 bases from V and 7 bases from J, the junction contained 4 bases not matched to a gene. CDR3 length equals 15 residues. Germline assignment: CDR1 MDHEN and CDR2 SYDVKM. The DNA of the CDR3 is TGTGCCAGCAGTTTAGGGACAGGGGGTCTTAATGAGCAGTTCTTC. Translated, it gives CASSLGTGGLNEQFF.

This clonotype was picked up many times. The rearrangement links TRBV27 to TRBJ1-5; 7 bases align to TRBD1. The V gene end was trimmed by 8 bases and the J gene end by 5 bases; junction bases not matched to a gene: 9. Germline CDR1 is MNHEY and CDR2 is SMNVEV (reference sequence). The CDR3 extends over 14 amino acids. The CDR3 DNA reads TGTGCCAGCGCCCGGGGAGGGGGCTATCAGCCCCAGCATTTT. This codes for CASARGGGYQPQHF.

The J gene is TRBJ2-5, the V gene TRBV10-2; 8 bases match TRBD2. The V gene's germline CDR1 is WSHSY and CDR2 SAAADI. J gave up 1 base and V 3 bases, and 10 bases lay outside the gene matches. The CDR3 has 17 amino acids. The CDR3 spells CASSDFFGSGIQETQYF. In nucleotides, the CDR3 is TGCGCCAGCAGTGATTTTTTTGGTAGCGGGATCCAAGAGACCCAGTACTTC.

This clonotype has a count of ten or more. The chain joins TRBV11-2 to TRBJ2-3; 7 bases match TRBD2. CDR3 size: 16 residues. Germline-derived CDR1 and CDR2 are SGHAT and FQNNGV. V was pared by 4 bases and J by 4 bases, with 11 bases of the junction left unmatched. For the CDR3, the DNA is TGTGCCAGCAGCTCCCACGTCGGGAGGAGGTCAGATACGCAGTATTTT. Protein product: CASSSHVGRRSDTQYF.

This clonotype was seen at least ten times. The chain has TRBV7-9 and TRBJ2-7; TRBD2 is a possible D gene (5 bases). Trimming stripped 5 bases from V and 2 bases from J, with 19 bases between. Germline lookup yields CDR1 SEHNR and CDR2 FQNEAQ (reference sequence). The CDR3 is made up of 16 amino acids. The CDR3 spells CASSLSKTGFTYEQYF. The CDR3 DNA reads as TGTGCCAGCAGCCTATCAAAGACGGGATTCACCTACGAGCAGTACTTC.